Listed below are T cell receptor beta chains from one sample, sequenced in a study of T cells after yellow fever vaccination. TCRdb recomputed calls from the 5' RACE reads with MiXCR, one row per CDR3 protein. The sample contains about 200,000 distinct CDR3 sequences, around 3.1% of which appear only once. Sequenced material: CD4+ T cells sorted from PBMCs, taken 10 days after the yellow fever booster vaccination. The receptors here all came from a man in his late teens or twenties who received the YFV17D yellow fever vaccine. Each CDR3 is given with its conserved first and last residue. The D gene is left open where the match is weak. Clone size, where shown, is once, few, many, or a class for clones that have expanded.

J gene | D gene | V gene | clone size | CDR3 protein | CDR3 DNA
TRBJ1-1 | - | TRBV28 | many | CASSFMVANTEAFF | TGTGCCAGCAGTTTTATGGTGGCCAACACTGAAGCTTTCTTT
TRBJ2-3 | - | TRBV5-1 | many | CASRRAPADTDTQYF | TGCGCCAGCAGGAGGGCCCCCGCGGATACAGATACGCAGTATTTT
TRBJ1-2 | - | TRBV20-1 | few | CSAGVGADNYGYTF | TGCAGTGCTGGGGTGGGCGCGGATAACTATGGCTACACCTTC
TRBJ2-7 | TRBD1 | TRBV4-3 | few | CASSQEGGPPYEQYF | TGCGCCAGCAGCCAAGAAGGGGGCCCCCCCTACGAGCAGTACTTC
TRBJ2-3 | TRBD2 | TRBV20-1 | many | CSAAGGGGVVTDTQYF | TGCAGTGCTGCGGGAGGGGGGGGCGTTGTAACAGATACGCAGTATTTT
TRBJ2-3 | - | TRBV27 | - | CASSFIALDTQYF | TGTGCCAGCAGTTTTATCGCCTTAGATACGCAGTATTTT
TRBJ1-5 | TRBD1 | TRBV5-1 | - | CASSTGGSNQPQHF | TGCGCCAGCAGCACAGGGGGAAGCAATCAGCCCCAGCATTTT
TRBJ1-2 | - | TRBV7-2 | few | CASSAQGANYGYTF | TGTGCCAGCAGCGCCCAGGGAGCTAACTATGGCTACACCTTC
TRBJ2-2 | - | TRBV5-1 | many | CASKEQQTGELFF | TGCGCCAGCAAAGAACAGCAGACCGGGGAGCTGTTTTTT
TRBJ2-4 | TRBD1 | TRBV2 | - | CASSKRQGFNLLAKNIQYF | TGTGCCAGCAGTAAAAGACAGGGTTTCAACCTACTAGCCAAAAACATTCAGTACTTC
TRBJ1-5 | TRBD1 | TRBV12-3/TRBV12-4 | many | CASGGGQAQRGNQPQHF | TGTGCCAGCGGAGGGGGACAGGCACAAAGGGGCAATCAGCCCCAGCATTTT
TRBJ1-3 | - | TRBV30 | few | CAWRSLGRASGNTIYF | TGTGCCTGGAGGTCGCTAGGTAGGGCCTCTGGAAACACCATATATTTT
TRBJ1-1 | - | TRBV7-9 | many | CASSDKGVTEAFF | TGTGCCAGCAGCGACAAAGGGGTGACTGAAGCTTTCTTT
TRBJ2-1 | TRBD2 | TRBV20-1 | many | CSGRLAGSRDEQFF | TGCAGTGGCAGACTAGCGGGGAGTAGGGATGAGCAGTTCTTC
TRBJ1-2 | - | TRBV7-9 | few | CASTKAPGFNGYTF | TGTGCCAGCACAAAGGCCCCCGGGTTCAATGGCTACACCTTC
TRBJ1-4 | TRBD1 | TRBV20-1 | few | CSARTGNEKLFF | TGCAGTGCTAGGACAGGGAATGAAAAACTGTTTTTT
TRBJ2-1 | TRBD1 | TRBV6-1 | many | CASTRRPGQGSREQFF | TGTGCCAGCACCCGACGGCCGGGACAGGGCTCTCGGGAGCAGTTCTTC
TRBJ1-1 | - | TRBV5-1 | few | CASSLASAGVTEAFF | TGCGCCAGCAGCTTGGCCTCAGCAGGGGTCACTGAAGCTTTCTTT
TRBJ1-2 | - | TRBV6-5 | - | CASSSLQSYGYTF | TGTGCCAGCAGTTCCCTTCAGAGCTATGGCTACACCTTC
TRBJ2-3 | - | TRBV18 | many | CASSPPAVPTDTQYF | TGTGCCAGCTCACCACCAGCTGTCCCGACAGATACGCAGTATTTT
TRBJ2-3 | TRBD1 | TRBV5-1 | many | CASSLGDRGPGDTQYF | TGCGCCAGCAGCTTGGGGGACAGGGGGCCGGGAGATACGCAGTATTTT
TRBJ1-6 | - | TRBV9 | many | CASSVGGNSPLHF | TGTGCCAGCAGCGTAGGCGGGAATTCACCCCTCCACTTT
TRBJ1-2 | - | TRBV11-2 | many | CASRDTSGTTYGYTF | TGTGCCAGCAGAGACACATCCGGGACAACCTATGGCTACACCTTC
TRBJ2-7 | TRBD1 | TRBV7-9 | - | CASSFSTRDRGHEQYF | TGTGCCAGCAGCTTTTCAACCCGGGACAGGGGCCACGAGCAGTACTTC
TRBJ2-2 | - | TRBV4-3 | many | CASSHKTGGPGELFF | TGCGCCAGCAGCCATAAAACGGGTGGTCCCGGGGAGCTGTTTTTT
TRBJ2-2 | - | TRBV5-1 | many | CASGRGAPTGELFF | TGCGCCAGCGGTAGGGGCGCTCCCACCGGGGAGCTGTTTTTT
TRBJ2-2 | TRBD1 | TRBV11-2 | many | CASSLSPGTVGTGELFF | TGTGCCAGCAGCCTGTCTCCGGGGACAGTCGGAACCGGGGAGCTGTTTTTT
TRBJ2-2 | - | TRBV5-1 | many | CASLTTPGTGELFF | TGCGCCAGTTTGACGACTCCGGGCACCGGGGAGCTGTTTTTT
TRBJ1-6 | - | TRBV7-2 | - | CASSLGVVGLNSPLHF | TGTGCCAGCAGCTTAGGTGTCGTTGGTTTGAATTCACCCCTCCACTTT
TRBJ2-1 | - | TRBV6-2/TRBV6-3 | few | CASSTPGPISHNEQFF | TGTGCCAGCAGTACACCCGGGCCCATATCTCACAATGAGCAGTTCTTC
TRBJ1-1 | - | TRBV7-3 | - | CASSFSAPGLANTEAFF | TGTGCCAGCAGCTTCTCGGCCCCCGGACTGGCGAACACTGAAGCTTTCTTT
TRBJ1-1 | - | TRBV6-1 | many | CASRWTEAFF | TGTGCCAGCAGGTGGACTGAAGCTTTCTTT
TRBJ2-5 | - | TRBV11-2 | - | CASSLSGFQETQYF | TGTGCCAGCAGCTTATCGGGGTTCCAAGAGACCCAGTACTTC
TRBJ2-7 | TRBD1 | TRBV9 | many | CASSPTGGKQQYF | TGTGCCAGCAGCCCGACAGGGGGCAAACAGCAGTACTTC
TRBJ1-2 | - | TRBV4-3 | - | CASSQDHRGSRGYTF | TGCGCCAGCAGCCAAGATCATCGCGGGAGTCGAGGCTACACCTTC
TRBJ1-5 | - | TRBV7-6 | - | CASSLGAGGRGNQPQHF | TGTGCCAGCAGCTTAGGTGCAGGTGGAAGGGGCAATCAGCCCCAGCATTTT
TRBJ2-7 | - | TRBV10-3 | few | CAISESGGDGEQYF | TGTGCCATCAGTGAAAGCGGTGGGGATGGCGAGCAGTACTTC
TRBJ2-3 | TRBD2 | TRBV5-1 | many | CASSLDLAGGDTQYF | TGCGCCAGCAGCTTGGACCTAGCGGGGGGTGATACGCAGTATTTT
TRBJ1-6 | - | TRBV20-1 | many | CSAHPSGDSPLHF | TGCAGTGCTCATCCGAGCGGAGATTCACCCCTCCACTTT
TRBJ2-1 | - | TRBV18 | few | CASSPDKGGYNEQFF | TGTGCCAGCTCACCCGACAAGGGGGGCTACAATGAGCAGTTCTTC
TRBJ1-6 | - | TRBV7-2 | - | CASSLNQGNSPLHF | TGTGCCAGCAGCTTAAACCAGGGGAATTCACCCCTCCACTTT
TRBJ2-5 | - | TRBV2 | many | CASSDRAGGRYQETQYF | TGTGCCAGCAGTGATCGGGCAGGGGGGAGATACCAAGAGACCCAGTACTTC
TRBJ1-4 | - | TRBV3-1 | - | CASSQLGSTNEKLFF | TGTGCCAGCAGCCAACTCGGCAGTACCAATGAAAAACTGTTTTTT
TRBJ2-7 | TRBD1 | TRBV5-1 | many | CASSLGPGGYEQYF | TGCGCCAGCAGCCTGGGGCCAGGGGGCTACGAGCAGTACTTC
TRBJ1-2 | - | TRBV6-2/TRBV6-3 | many | CASSYSTKGDPNYGYTF | TGTGCCAGCAGTTACTCGACGAAAGGTGACCCCAACTATGGCTACACCTTC